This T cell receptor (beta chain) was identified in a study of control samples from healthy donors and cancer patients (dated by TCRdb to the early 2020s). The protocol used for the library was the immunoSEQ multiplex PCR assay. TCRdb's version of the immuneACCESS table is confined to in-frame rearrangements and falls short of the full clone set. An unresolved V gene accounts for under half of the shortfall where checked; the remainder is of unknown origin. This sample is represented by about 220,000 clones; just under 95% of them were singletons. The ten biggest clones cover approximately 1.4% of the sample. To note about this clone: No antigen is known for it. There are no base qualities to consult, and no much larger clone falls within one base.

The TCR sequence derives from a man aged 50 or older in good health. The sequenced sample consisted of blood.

For the CDR3, the sequence is CASRHSGQGNTGELFF. The DNA sequence is TGCGCCAGCAGACATTCGGGACAGGGCAACACCGGGGAGCTGTTTTTT. Here the chain combines TRBV5-1 and TRBJ2-2; 9 middle bases align to TRBD1. The CDR1 and CDR2 encoded by the germline V gene are SGHRS and YFSETQ. V ends up 5 bases short and J 2 bases short, with an unmatched junction base count of 7. The CDR3 contains 16 residues, cysteine and phenylalanine counted. Only the CDR3 portion is preserved as DNA: 48 bases, with reading frame beginning at the first base.